This is a list of T cell receptor beta chains from one sample in a study of blood T cell repertoires in COVID-19. Sequencing used immunoSEQ multiplex PCR; TCRdb keeps in-frame clones, though not all of them. The top ten hold more than 2.5% of the sample, which has approximately 200,000 clones, about 80% seen once. Sequenced: peripheral blood. The receptor source for this set is a woman between 25 and 40 years old who had recovered from COVID-19. CDR3s include the opening cysteine and the closing phenylalanine or tryptophan. A D gene is named only where the DNA matches it firmly. Clone size appears in some rows only: once, few, many, or a class for an expanded clone.

abundance,d_gene,j_gene,v_gene,CDR3aa
NA,TRBD1,TRBJ1-5,TRBV5-5,CASSLGTGVSPPQHF
NA,NA,TRBJ1-1,TRBV30,CAWSVCRDTEAFF
NA,NA,TRBJ1-1,TRBV18,CASSPRADMNTEAFF
NA,NA,TRBJ2-1,TRBV5-1,CASSLGLTNEQFF
NA,NA,TRBJ1-2,TRBV7-9,CASSSAGEGYGYTF
NA,TRBD2,TRBJ2-1,TRBV6-4,CASSLAGDNEQFF
NA,TRBD1,TRBJ2-5,TRBV6-5,CASSPGTGRGTQYF
NA,NA,TRBJ2-3,TRBV4-2,CASSQDYYSTDTQYF
NA,TRBD2,TRBJ2-3,TRBV2,CASGEREEGTDTQYF
NA,NA,TRBJ1-2,TRBV5-1,CASREDPKSTGYTF
NA,TRBD2,TRBJ2-3,TRBV9,CASSVEASGTSTQYF
NA,TRBD2,TRBJ2-7,TRBV30,CARRTSGAYEQYF
once,NA,TRBJ1-4,TRBV12-3/TRBV12-4,CASSKRNEKLFF
NA,TRBD2,TRBJ2-1,TRBV24-1,CATSDLGLAGAYNEQFF
once,NA,TRBJ1-2,TRBV27,CASSPLEGDSNYGYTF
NA,NA,TRBJ2-1,TRBV21-1,CASSNLRRLAGYNPYNEQFF
NA,NA,TRBJ2-1,TRBV7-3,CASSSAGLVYNEQFF
NA,NA,TRBJ1-4,TRBV7-2,CASSLERSNEKLFF
NA,TRBD2,TRBJ2-1,TRBV27,CASSLFGEGEQFF
NA,TRBD2,TRBJ2-3,TRBV3-1/TRBV3-2,CASSHPPASGKDTQYF
NA,TRBD2,TRBJ2-1,TRBV2,CASSPRLAGGNEQFF
once,NA,TRBJ2-1,TRBV6-4,CASSDVAVNYNEQFF
NA,NA,TRBJ2-1,TRBV7-6,CASSLGSVLPPNEQFF
NA,NA,TRBJ2-1,TRBV9,CASSVGGRDDNEQFF
NA,TRBD2,TRBJ2-7,TRBV10-3,CAISSGTSSTYEQYF
NA,TRBD1,TRBJ1-6,TRBV5-6,CASSSGQGELPLHF
NA,TRBD2,TRBJ2-3,TRBV25-1,CASSVSGGLDTQYF
NA,NA,TRBJ2-7,TRBV29-1,CSVLLAVSYEQYF
NA,TRBD1,TRBJ2-1,TRBV19,CASSRTGVNEQFF
NA,TRBD1,TRBJ1-2,TRBV28,CASSPGTGLGYTF
NA,NA,TRBJ2-2,TRBV5-1,CASSSRYSNTGELFF
NA,TRBD2,TRBJ2-3,TRBV28,CASSLPSGSGTDTQYF
NA,NA,TRBJ2-7,TRBV5-6,CASSLSAPLYEQYF
NA,NA,TRBJ1-1,TRBV6-5,CASSPQGPANTEAFF
NA,NA,TRBJ1-1,TRBV19,CASSIGPSRWNTEAFF
NA,TRBD1,TRBJ1-1,TRBV10-3,CAIAGGGYTEAFF
NA,TRBD1,TRBJ1-5,TRBV28,CASSMDRNNQPQHF
NA,NA,TRBJ1-2,TRBV5-6,CASSLFSGNGKGYTF
NA,NA,TRBJ2-7,TRBV19,CASSIAGIDYEQYF
few,NA,TRBJ1-1,TRBV19,CASSLERGTEAFF
NA,NA,TRBJ1-1,TRBV30,CALPGGLNTEAFF
NA,NA,TRBJ2-7,TRBV12-3/TRBV12-4,CASSNQNEQYF
NA,NA,TRBJ2-2,TRBV27,CASTMSDTGELFF
NA,TRBD2,TRBJ2-2,TRBV28,CASSLILAGETGELFF
NA,TRBD2,TRBJ2-1,TRBV2,CASSGLAGVNEQFF
NA,NA,TRBJ2-7,TRBV9,CASSVGVGTPYEQYF
NA,TRBD1,TRBJ1-1,TRBV19,CASKPEGAPDTEAFF
NA,NA,TRBJ1-1,TRBV18,CASSPPGGGFAFF
NA,NA,TRBJ2-3,TRBV30,CAWSVGSPDTQYF
NA,TRBD1,TRBJ2-1,TRBV6-5,CASRDRVGVYNEQFF
NA,NA,TRBJ2-3,TRBV5-1,CASSLPPPDTQYF